Below are 10 T cell receptor beta chains sequenced from a single sample in a study of T cell responses to AZD1222 COVID-19 vaccine. Produced via immunoSEQ multiplex PCR; TCRdb's table is partial and in-frame only. In the table there are 100,000 to 150,000 clones, about 85% of which are singletons. This sample comprised peripheral blood, obtained on day 0 of AZD1222 vaccination. Source of these receptors: an adult in good health.

CDR3 sequence reads: CSHEGQGTTDTQYF. The DNA for the CDR3 is TGCAGCCACGAGGGACAGGGGACGACAGATACGCAGTATTTT. The chain joins TRBV29-1 to TRBJ2-3, with 10 bases that match TRBD1. V lost 8 bases and J lost 3; bases outside the gene matches: 8. The CDR3 totals 14 residues. The germline V gene has CDR1 SQVTM and CDR2 ANQGSEA.

The gene calls are TRBV27 and TRBJ1-5; 7 bases map to TRBD1. Per the germline V gene, CDR1 is MNHEY and CDR2 is SMNVEV (reference sequence). This CDR3 has 15 amino acids. J was trimmed by 1 base and V by 5 bases; bases with no gene match: 5. CDR3 residues: CASSPRDRSNQPQHF. The CDR3 bases are TGTGCCAGCAGTCCCCGGGACAGAAGCAATCAGCCCCAGCATTTT.

The chain is built from TRBV6-5 and TRBJ2-7; tentative D call: TRBD2 (7 bases). CDR1 is MNHEY, CDR2 SVGAGI, per germline. The CDR3 totals 14 residues. V was cut by 6 bases and J by 2 bases, with 14 bases left in between. In DNA form, the CDR3 reads TGTGCCAGCAGGCCATCGGGGGGCCCCTACGAGCAGTACTTC. Translation gives CASRPSGGPYEQYF.

V gene TRBV5-1 combines with J gene TRBJ1-4; D is ambiguous. V lost 2 bases and J lost 3, with 8 bases in between. This CDR3 spans 14 amino acids. CDR1 and CDR2 from the germline V gene are SGHRS and YFSETQ. As DNA, the CDR3 is TGCGCCAGCAGCTTCGGCCCAGCTAATGAAAAACTGTTTTTT. Translating gives CASSFGPANEKLFF.

This chain joins TRBV19 and TRBJ1-3; D remains ambiguous. The CDR3 is 13 residues long. Germline V gives CDR1 LNHDA, CDR2 SQIVND (reference sequence). The germline V and J ends were trimmed by 3 bases and 2 bases, with 5 bases remaining between them. The CDR3 DNA reads TGTGCCAGTAGTATTCACGCTGGAAACACCATATATTTT. Amino acids: CASSIHAGNTIYF. Together with reference TRBV19 and TRBJ1-3, the CDR3 gives the full variable domain: DGGITQSPKYLFRKEGQNVTLSCEQNLNHDAMYWYRQDPGQGLRLIYYSQIVNDFQKGDIAEGYSVSREKKESFPLTVTSAQKNPTAFYLCASSIHAGNTIYFGEGSWLTVV.

This clone has just a few counts. The rearrangement uses TRBV3-1 (or the pseudogene TRBV3-2) and TRBJ1-5; D gene ambiguous. CDR3 length: 14 amino acids. Trimming stripped 3 bases from V and 4 bases from J, with 10 bases between. Germline assignment: CDR1 LGHDT and CDR2 YNNKEL (reference sequence). The CDR3 nucleotides are TGTGCCAGCAGCCATTTCGGCGGAAATCAGCCCCAGCATTTT. This encodes CASSHFGGNQPQHF.

The genes are TRBV5-4 and TRBJ2-7; D may be TRBD2 (5 bases). Deletions cut 0 bases from V and 6 bases from J, with 13 bases between. This CDR3 has 14 residues. Germline CDR1 and CDR2: SGHNT and YYREEE (reference sequence). CDR3 in DNA: TGTGCCAGCAGCTTGGTTGCGGGCCGGGGCGAGCAGTACTTC. Residues: CASSLVAGRGEQYF.

The genes are TRBV27 and TRBJ1-5; 7 positions agree with TRBD1. V gave up 5 bases and J gave up 1 base; unmatched junction bases: 11. The CDR3 spans 17 residues. CDR1 MNHEY and CDR2 SMNVEV come from the germline V gene (reference sequence). The CDR3 region is CASSETPGQRSNQPQHF. The CDR3 DNA follows: TGTGCCAGCAGTGAGACCCCGGGACAGAGAAGCAATCAGCCCCAGCATTTT.

The genes are TRBV28 and TRBJ2-7; TRBD1 matches at 10 bases. Germline V gene data show CDR1 as MDHEN and CDR2 as SYDVKM. There are 15 residues in the CDR3. The V gene end was trimmed by 6 bases and the J gene end by 2 bases; junction bases not matched to a gene: 7. The CDR3 protein is CASRGTGEPTYEQYF. The CDR3 nucleotides read TGTGCCAGCAGGGGGACAGGGGAGCCTACCTACGAGCAGTACTTC.

This sequence joins TRBV29-1 and TRBJ2-7, with D possibly matching TRBD1 (5 bases). Germline V gives CDR1 SQVTM, CDR2 ANQGSEA. The CDR3 has 12 residues. Trimming removed 3 bases from V and 5 bases from J, with 11 bases in between. The CDR3 nucleotides read TGCAGCGTTGATCAGGGTTGGAACGAGCAGTACTTC. Protein sequence: CSVDQGWNEQYF.